Presented here are 26 T cell receptor beta chains from one specimen sequenced in a study of glioma-infiltrating T cells (TCRdb year 2016). The sequencer listed for this sample is Illumina MiSeq. The iRepertoire nested amplicon-rescue multiplex PCR (arm-PCR) platform was used to amplify TCR alpha and beta CDR3 regions from RNA. Clones were called with MiXCR by TCRdb after fastp trimmed the public reads at Q25, and only in-frame beta chains were retained. Every entry covers one CDR3 protein and lists the most common genes and DNA from its rows. The sample profile shows about 130,000 distinct CDR3 sequences; roughly 24% of them were found once. Approximately 16% of the sample lies in the top ten. Sequenced: glioma tissue, nonneoplastic brain tissue, or PBMCs (not recorded which). These receptor sequences come from a human donor with low-grade glioma or glioblastoma, undergoing nonglioma brain surgery, or in good health (not recorded which).

The chain has TRBV18 and TRBJ2-1; no clear D. Trimming pared 1 base from V and 1 base from J, leaving 14 bases between. Looked up from germline, CDR1 is KGHSH and CDR2 is LQKENI. The length of the CDR3 is 17 residues. The CDR3 nucleotides read TGTGCCAGCTCACCACTGGACCTGACCTCTTCCTACAATGAGCAGTTCTTC. It translates to CASSPLDLTSSYNEQFF.

This clonotype was recorded many times. The chain recombines TRBV6-1 with TRBJ2-1; 9 positions agree with TRBD2. The CDR3 extends over 15 amino acids. J gave up 1 base and V 6 bases, and 4 bases lay outside the gene matches. Germline V gives CDR1 MNHNS, CDR2 SASEGT. The CDR3 reads CASRLAGDSYNEQFF. The CDR3 bases are TGTGCCAGCAGGTTAGCGGGAGATTCCTACAATGAGCAGTTCTTC.

This clonotype was counted at least ten times. V gene TRBV4-1 combines with J gene TRBJ1-4; D is uncertain. CDR1 is MGHRA, CDR2 YSYEKL, per germline. Trimming took off 5 bases at V and 8 bases at J, with 12 bases between the two ends. This CDR3 has 13 residues. This CDR3 reads CASSMWRGEKLFF. CDR3 bases: TGCGCCAGCAGCATGTGGCGAGGAGAAAAACTGTTTTTT.

A few counts support this clonotype. A much larger clone differs from this one at a single base, so this may be a read error. The chain recombines TRBV15 with TRBJ1-2, with D tentatively TRBD1 (5 bases). The CDR3 contains 15 residues. The germline CDR1 and CDR2 sequences are LNHNV and YYDKDF (reference sequence). CDR3 nucleotide sequence: TGTGCCACCAGCGGAGATAGGGACCCGGGCTATGGCTACACCTTC. Protein product: CATSGDRDPGYGYTF. The complete variable domain, with remaining parts taken from reference TRBV15 and TRBJ1-2, reads DAMVIQNPRYQVTQFGKPVTLSCSQTLNHNVMYWYQQKSSQAPKLLFHYYDKDFNNEADTPDNFQSRRPNTSFCFLDIRSPGLGDTAMYLCATSGDRDPGYGYTFGSGTRLTVV.

This clonotype was found a few times. The chain recombines TRBV3-1 with TRBJ1-3; D is uncertain. The CDR3 contains 16 residues. With 1 base removed from V and 8 bases from J, the gap between germline ends came to 18 bases. Germline CDR1 reads LGHDT; CDR2 reads YNNKEL (reference sequence). The CDR3 sequence is CASSQAVTDTMYTIYF. CDR3 nucleotide sequence: TGTGCCAGCAGCCAAGCCGTAACGGATACGATGTACACCATATATTTT.

This clonotype was counted ten times or more. V gene TRBV7-6 combines with J gene TRBJ2-7; D may be TRBD1 or TRBD2 (5 bases each). Between the trimmed V and J ends, which lost 5 bases and 3 bases, there was a span of 20 bases. CDR1 is SGHVS and CDR2 is FNYEAQ in the germline V gene. This CDR3 contains 16 residues. DNA for the CDR3: TGTGCCAGCAGCCCCCAGTTTACGGGGCAGGGCTACGAGCAGTACTTC. Its protein product is CASSPQFTGQGYEQYF.

This clonotype appeared many times. V usage is TRBV15 and J usage is TRBJ2-2, with TRBD1 matching over 10 bases. Germline V gives CDR1 LNHNV, CDR2 YYDKDF (reference sequence). The CDR3 is made up of 14 amino acids. V shed 5 bases, J shed 6 bases, and the junction held 3 bases outside the gene matches. CDR3 amino acids: CATSFGQGAGELFF. The CDR3 DNA follows: TGTGCCACCAGCTTCGGACAGGGGGCCGGGGAGCTGTTTTTT.

At least ten counts were recorded for this clonotype. V usage is TRBV28 and J usage is TRBJ2-1; D is unresolved. The ends were cut back, 4 bases at V and 7 bases at J, with 14 bases in the middle. Germline loops: CDR1 MDHEN, CDR2 SYDVKM. The CDR3 sequence is 14 residues long. CDR3 nucleotides: TGTGCCAGCAGTTCCCCCCGCGGCCTAAATGAGCAGTTCTTC. This translates into CASSSPRGLNEQFF. The variable domain in full, completed from reference TRBV28 and TRBJ2-1, reads DVKVTQSSRYLVKRTGEKVFLECVQDMDHENMFWYRQDPGLGLRLIYFSYDVKMKEKGDIPEGYSVSREKKERFSLILESASTNQTSMYLCASSSPRGLNEQFFGPGTRLTVL.

Note on this clonotype: This may stem from a read error, because a much larger clone lies one nucleotide away. This chain connects TRBV4-1 to TRBJ2-2; 7 bases are a match to TRBD2. CDR3 length equals 17 residues. Germline CDR1 MGHRA, CDR2 YSYEKL. CDR3 nucleotides: TGCGCCAGCAGCCCTGAGAGCGCGGGAGTGAGTACCGGGGAGCTGCTTTTT. Residues: CASSPESAGVSTGELLF.

This clonotype was seen repeatedly, ten times or more. The V gene is TRBV6-1, the J gene TRBJ2-1, with TRBD2 as a possible D gene (6 bases). CDR3 length: 15 residues. The germline gives CDR1 MNHNS, CDR2 SASEGT. Trimming removed 1 base from V and 3 bases from J, with 10 bases in between. This CDR3 is CASSEDRELYNEQFF. The CDR3 bases are TGTGCCAGCAGTGAAGACCGGGAGCTCTACAATGAGCAGTTCTTC.

This clonotype showed up many times. The V and J genes are TRBV6-2 or TRBV6-3 and TRBJ1-1, with D tentatively TRBD1 (5 bases). Trimming removed 10 bases at V and 4 bases at J, with 19 bases between. The CDR3 has 14 residues. The germline V gene has CDR1 MNHEY and CDR2 SVGEGT. CDR3 amino acids: CATSFALGTTEAFF. CDR3 in DNA: TGTGCCACCTCTTTCGCACTTGGGACCACTGAAGCTTTCTTT.

This clonotype was found many times. The rearrangement links TRBV14 to TRBJ1-1, with a weak D call TRBD1 (6 bases). The germline CDR1 and CDR2 sequences are SGHDN and FVKESK. V was shortened by 5 bases and J by 4 bases, with 17 bases between the two germline ends. CDR3 length: 15 residues. The CDR3 loop reads CASSYDRRFSTEAFF. The CDR3 region has the DNA TGTGCCAGCAGCTACGACAGGCGGTTTAGCACTGAAGCTTTCTTT.

Ten or more counts support this clonotype. The chain is built from TRBV19 and TRBJ2-3; tentative D call: TRBD2 (6 bases). The CDR3 is 11 residues long. Germline CDR1 and CDR2: LNHDA and SQIVND (reference sequence). Written as DNA, the CDR3 is TGTGCTAGCGGCTTCACAGATACGCAGTATTTT. Its protein product is CASGFTDTQYF.

This clonotype has a count of ten or more. The chain has TRBV20-1 and TRBJ2-3; tentative D call: TRBD2 (6 bases). The CDR3 runs to 14 residues. CDR1 is DFQATT and CDR2 is SNEGSKA in the germline V gene (reference sequence). V was cut by 6 bases and J by 6 bases, with 19 bases left in between. In DNA form, the CDR3 reads TGCAGTGCCCTTGACGGTCACGGAGGGGATACGCAGTATTTT. Protein sequence: CSALDGHGGDTQYF.

The chain joins TRBV19 to TRBJ2-4, with D tentatively TRBD1 (6 bases). Trimming removed 1 base from V and 0 bases from J, with 13 bases in between. The CDR3 runs to 17 residues. Germline V gene data show CDR1 as LNHDA and CDR2 as SQIVND (reference sequence). The CDR3 here is CASSIVSGQIAKNIQYF. The CDR3 DNA sequence: TGTGCCAGTAGTATAGTTTCCGGACAGATAGCCAAAAACATTCAGTACTTC.

This clonotype was observed at least ten times. CDR3 loop: CASSLEAETNQPQHF. The CDR3 DNA is TGTGCCAGCAGCTTAGAAGCCGAGACCAATCAGCCCCAGCATTTT. The chain has TRBV7-8 and TRBJ1-5; no definite D call. Trimming shortened V by 1 base and J by 3 bases, and 10 bases separated the two germline ends. CDR1 is SGHVS and CDR2 is FQNEAQ in the germline V gene. CDR3 size: 15 residues.

Details on this clonotype: A much larger clonotype is one base distant, so this may be a read error. This chain links TRBV4-1 with TRBJ2-1; no reliable D call. CDR1 is MGHRA and CDR2 is YSYEKL in the germline V gene. This CDR3 comprises 16 residues. DNA of the CDR3: TGCGCCAGCAGCCCAGGTCGCGGTGGTAGCTACAATGAGCAGCTCTTC. Its translation: CASSPGRGGSYNEQLF.

This clonotype was detected many times. The V call is TRBV7-2, the J call TRBJ2-4; D remains unclear. Trimming removed 2 bases at V and 1 base at J, with 12 bases between. The CDR3 is 16 residues long. Germline lookup yields CDR1 SGHTA and CDR2 FQGNSA. The CDR3 protein is CASSLSLVGAKNIQYF. In DNA, the CDR3 is TGTGCCAGCAGCTTAAGTCTAGTCGGGGCCAAAAACATTCAGTACTTC.

This clonotype was counted only a few times. It may be a read error: a sequence one base away is much more abundant. The chain uses TRBV7-2 and TRBJ2-5; 13 positions agree with TRBD2. The CDR3 spans 17 residues. V was clipped by 8 bases and J by 1 base; unmatched bases: 10. Germline loops: CDR1 SGHTA, CDR2 FQGNSA. CDR3 loop: CASRQLAGGELQETQYF. Here the CDR3 DNA reads TGTGCCAGCCGCCAACTAGCGGGAGGGGAGCTCCAAGAGACCCAGTACTTC.

This clonotype was counted ten times or more. This rearrangement joins TRBV6-1 to TRBJ2-5, with D perhaps TRBD1 or TRBD2 (5 bases each). The V gene lost 6 bases and the J gene lost 4 bases, with 12 bases spanning the gap. From germline, CDR1 is MNHNS and CDR2 SASEGT. This CDR3 region has 13 residues. CDR3 DNA sequence: TGTGCCAGCAGGGCCCCGGGGCCAGAGACCCAGTACTTC. It yields the protein CASRAPGPETQYF.

About this clonotype: It may be a read error: a sequence one base away is much more abundant. The gene calls are TRBV28 and TRBJ1-6; D gene unclear. The CDR3 loop spans 12 amino acids. V lost 8 bases to trimming and J lost 14 bases, with 16 bases between them. The V gene's germline CDR1 is MDHEN and CDR2 SYDVKM. The CDR3 spells CASGTPGGSLHF. The CDR3 DNA follows: TGTGCCAGCGGCACCCCGGGAGGGTCCCTCCACTTT.

Details on this clonotype: One base away lies a much larger clone, so this may be a sequencing read error. J is TRBJ2-6 and V is TRBV29-1; 8 nucleotides align to TRBD1. Germline V lookup: CDR1 SQVTM, CDR2 ANQGSEA. CDR3 size: 13 residues. V lost 6 bases, J lost 4 bases, and 2 bases stayed unmatched. This chain's CDR3 is CSVTGGGANVLTF. The CDR3 DNA reads TGCAGCGTCACAGGGGGAGGGGCCAACGTCCTGACTTTC.

A few counts support this clonotype. The V gene is TRBV7-2, the J gene TRBJ1-1; possibly TRBD1 for D (6 bases). The CDR3 has 17 residues. Germline CDR1 SGHTA, CDR2 FQGNSA. Between the trimmed V and J ends, which lost 4 bases and 1 base, there was a span of 19 bases. CDR3 residues: CASSSRDRNWGNTEAFF. CDR3 coding DNA: TGTGCCAGCAGCTCCCGTGACAGGAACTGGGGGAACACTGAAGCTTTCTTT.

This clonotype has ten or more counts. The chain combines TRBV28 with TRBJ1-1; unclear D gene. Germline CDR1 and CDR2: MDHEN and SYDVKM. Trimming took 3 bases from V and 0 from J, leaving 11 bases between them. There are 15 residues in the CDR3. The CDR3: CASSLYSSLNTEAFF. As DNA, the CDR3 is TGTGCCAGCAGTTTGTACAGCTCACTGAACACTGAAGCTTTCTTT.

In regard to this clonotype: Relative to the germline gene, one junction end is altered; a read error may explain this. This chain uses TRBV2 with TRBJ2-7; tentatively, D is TRBD2 (5 bases). Germline CDR1 and CDR2: SNHLY and FYNNEI. This CDR3 is 12 amino acids long. CDR3 in DNA: TGTACCAGCAGCTCTAGAGGAGGCGAGCAGTACTTC. As protein: CTSSSRGGEQYF.

A remark on this clonotype: The junction differs from germline at one of its ends, possibly a read error. The rearrangement uses TRBV4-1 and TRBJ2-7; tentatively, D is TRBD2 (7 bases). This CDR3 spans 14 amino acids. From germline, CDR1 is MGHRA and CDR2 YSYEKL. CDR3 amino acids: CAGSQDWGGPSSHF. The CDR3 DNA reads TGCGCCGGCAGCCAAGATTGGGGGGGGCCTAGCTCCCACTTC.